This TCR beta chain was sequenced in a study of control samples from healthy donors and cancer patients. Per the germline V gene, CDR1 is MNHNY and CDR2 is SVGAGI (reference sequence). V was clipped by 2 bases and J by 0 bases, with 13 bases between them. The CDR3 extends over 16 amino acids. Assay: immunoSEQ multiplex PCR; the TCRdb copy retains only in-frame clones and omits some. The data contain over 150,000 clones, approximately 92% of them singletons. This clonotype was sampled from a man younger than 35 in good health. V is TRBV6-6 and J is TRBJ1-1; D call uncertain. Sequencing input: blood. The DNA for the CDR3 is TGTGCCAGCAGTTACGACAAACTGGGGATGAACACTGAAGCTTTCTTT. Its protein product is CASSYDKLGMNTEAFF.